Following are 3 T cell receptor beta chains from one sample sequenced in a study of shared clonotypes between healthy human individuals (dated by TCRdb to 2018 to 2021). Libraries were prepared through the immunoSEQ multiplex PCR assay. TCRdb took over this immuneACCESS table, retaining in-frame rearrangements with V and J assigned. Such tables are incomplete; in checked studies, under half of the missing clones stem from an unresolved V gene, and the remainder is unexplained. The sample table lists about 2.3 million clones, around 90% of them with a count of one. The ten largest clones add up to 0.3% to 0.45% of the sample. Sequencing was carried out using naive CD4+ T cells from PBMCs. The cell subset or site label on this specimen signifies: CD45RA+ positively selected. These receptors originate from a man aged 18 to 30 in good health. Some clones in this sample may be carry-over from other donors' samples.

The V and J genes are TRBV5-6 and TRBJ1-1, with D unclear. CDR1 is SGHDT, CDR2 YYEEEE, per germline. The ends were cut back, 0 bases at V and 0 bases at J, with 3 bases in the middle. CDR3 size: 13 residues. CDR3 residues: CASSLELNTEAFF. CDR3 DNA: TGTGCCAGCAGCTTGGAATTGAACACTGAAGCTTTCTTT. Looking up the rest from reference TRBV5-6 and TRBJ1-1 gives the full variable domain: DAGVTQSPTHLIKTRGQQVTLRCSPKSGHDTVSWYQQALGQGPQFIFQYYEEEERQRGNFPDRFSGHQFPNYSSELNVNALLLGDSALYLCASSLELNTEAFFGQGTRLTVV.

For this clone: This sample also contains other DNA sequences that code for the same CDR3. The chain combines TRBV28 with TRBJ1-2; 9 bases line up with TRBD1. Trimming removed 4 bases from V and 6 bases from J; junction bases left unmatched: 6. The CDR3 is made up of 14 amino acids. Germline V gene lookup returns CDR1 MDHEN and CDR2 SYDVKM. The CDR3 reads CASSSTGTGNGYTF. In DNA, the CDR3 is TGTGCCAGCAGTTCCACCGGGACAGGGAATGGCTACACCTTC.

The gene calls are TRBV2 and TRBJ2-3; D is possibly TRBD1 (5 bases). Germline values: CDR1 SNHLY, CDR2 FYNNEI. V dropped 8 bases and J dropped 6 bases, with 18 bases sitting between them. This CDR3 spans 14 amino acids. The CDR3 DNA reads as TGTGCCAGCGGTTCGTTGGGGCGGTCGGATACGCAGTATTTT. Its protein is CASGSLGRSDTQYF.